This T cell receptor beta chain was sequenced in a study of tumor-infiltrating lymphocytes in oesophageal squamous cell carcinoma (TCRdb year 2016). A remark on this clonotype: The antigen it binds to is not known. Per-nucleotide qualities are absent, and no much larger clonotype sits a single base away.

The germline V gene yields SGHVS for CDR1 and FNYEAQ for CDR2. The CDR3 sequence holds 13 residues, the cysteine and phenylalanine included. Of the read, only the CDR3 DNA is kept; its 39 bases are in frame from base 1. Between the V and J ends, shortened by 5 bases and 0 bases respectively, the junction contains 7 bases. Library generation was performed with PCR. The sequencer listed for this sample is Illumina HiSeq 2000. TCRdb passed the public sequencing reads through fastp at Q25 and MiXCR, retaining productive beta sequences. Rows are unified per CDR3 protein, each entry keeping the most common DNA and genes. Within this sample are 24,000 or so distinct CDR3 sequences, with around 38% of them counted one time only. Approximately 22% of the sample is in the top ten clones.

The chain links TRBV7-6 with TRBJ1-1; the D gene is perhaps TRBD1, on 6 matching bases. This clonotype originated in a male donor with esophageal squamous cell carcinoma. Input material: esophageal tumor tissue. The CDR3 here reads CASSRQVNTEAFF. The DNA sequence follows: TGTGCCAGCAGCCGACAGGTGAACACTGAAGCTTTCTTT.